This T cell receptor beta chain came from a study of identifying expanded T cells in peripheral blood. Collection occurred without any documented infections or immune events in donors. The assay was immunoSEQ multiplex PCR, and TCRdb's table has in-frame clones only and misses some. The top ten hold approximately 4% of the sample, which has some 93,000 clones, roughly 90% seen once. In the case of this clone: What it binds is unknown.

Whole-study findings and limits: Over around two and four weeks, about 15 and 19 clones changed, versus 1.2 between replicates. Clone count variance between roughly 2-week samples rose with total template count.

This CDR3 is 15 amino acids long. The germline V and J ends were trimmed by 5 bases and 0 bases, with 11 bases remaining between them. CDR1 and CDR2 (germline): WNHNN, SYGVQD (reference sequence). The origin of this receptor is a person between 18 and 75 years old in good health. J is TRBJ2-1 and V is TRBV10-1, with D possibly TRBD1 on 5 matching bases. Material for sequencing was blood. The DNA for the CDR3 is TGCGCCAGCAGTTCCACAGGAGTCTCCTACAATGAGCAGTTCTTC. Residues: CASSSTGVSYNEQFF.